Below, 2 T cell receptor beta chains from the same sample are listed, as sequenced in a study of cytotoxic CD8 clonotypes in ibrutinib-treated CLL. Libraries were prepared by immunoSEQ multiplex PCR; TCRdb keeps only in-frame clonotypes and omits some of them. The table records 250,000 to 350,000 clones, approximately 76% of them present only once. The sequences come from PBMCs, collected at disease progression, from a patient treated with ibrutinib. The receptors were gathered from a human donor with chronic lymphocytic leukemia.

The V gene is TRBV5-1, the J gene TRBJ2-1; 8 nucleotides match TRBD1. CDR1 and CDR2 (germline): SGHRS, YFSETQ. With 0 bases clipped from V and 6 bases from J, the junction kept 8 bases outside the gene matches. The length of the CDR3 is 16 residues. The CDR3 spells CASSLGRTGSFNEQFF. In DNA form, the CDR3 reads TGCGCCAGCAGCTTGGGACGGACAGGGAGTTTCAATGAGCAGTTCTTC. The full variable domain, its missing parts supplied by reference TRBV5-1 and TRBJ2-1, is KAGVTQTPRYLIKTRGQQVTLSCSPISGHRSVSWYQQTPGQGLQFLFEYFSETQRNKGNFPGRFSGRQFSNSRSEMNVSTLELGDSALYLCASSLGRTGSFNEQFFGPGTRLTVL.

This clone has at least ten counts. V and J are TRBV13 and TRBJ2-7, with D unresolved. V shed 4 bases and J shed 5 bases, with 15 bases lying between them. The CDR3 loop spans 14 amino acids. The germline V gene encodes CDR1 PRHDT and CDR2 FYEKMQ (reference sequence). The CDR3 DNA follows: TGTGCCAGCAGCTCTATGGACGGCCTTAACGAGCAGTACTTC. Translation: CASSSMDGLNEQYF.